The 11 T cell receptor beta chains below were found in one sample sequenced in a study of human T cells and chemical hapten exposure. Time point noted: patch test 2, 6 weeks after DPC sensitization. As for treatment: therapeutic diphenylcyclopropenone sensitization with weekly scalp DPC. Each CDR3 protein is one row after TCRdb ran MiXCR on the RACE reads. The table has about 69,000 distinct CDR3 sequences, about 9.4% seen once. Material: whole blood, obtained in connection with sensitization to the hapten diphenylcyclopropenone (DPC). The receptor set was obtained from a woman aged 45-65 years with alopecia areata. Some clones in this sample may be carry-over from other donors' samples.

This clonotype has ten or more counts. This chain uses TRBV6-1 with TRBJ1-2, with D hard to call. Per the germline V gene, CDR1 is MNHNS and CDR2 is SASEGT. The CDR3 runs to 14 residues. V was cut by 3 bases and J by 0 bases, with 8 bases left in between. CDR3 sequence reads: CASSDSYPNYGYTF. The DNA of the CDR3 is TGTGCCAGCAGTGACAGTTACCCTAACTATGGCTACACCTTC.

This rearrangement joins TRBV20-1 to TRBJ1-1; D remains unclear. The CDR3 is made up of 12 amino acids. Trimming pared 6 bases from V and 1 base from J, leaving 9 bases between. The germline V gene has CDR1 DFQATT and CDR2 SNEGSKA (reference sequence). CDR3 sequence reads: CSAPVWNTEAFF. The CDR3 DNA sequence: TGCAGTGCGCCGGTGTGGAACACTGAAGCTTTCTTT.

This clonotype was seen only a few times. V gene TRBV12-2 combines with J gene TRBJ1-5. TRBV12-2 counts as a pseudogene. The CDR3 consists of 17 residues. CDR3 loop: CASRLVPHGEDNQPQHF. DNA for the CDR3: TGTGCAAGTCGCTTAGTGCCGCATGGGGAAGACAATCAGCCCCAGCATTTT.

This clonotype was seen at least ten times. The chain employs TRBV2 and TRBJ2-3; no clear D gene. The V end was cut by 4 bases, the J end by 0 bases, with 11 bases between. CDR3 length: 15 amino acids. The germline V gene encodes CDR1 SNHLY and CDR2 FYNNEI. The CDR3 DNA is TGTGCCAGCAGTGCGCAGGATTTTAGCACAGATACGCAGTATTTT. Translated, it gives CASSAQDFSTDTQYF.

This clonotype was detected ten times or more. This chain uses TRBV29-1 with TRBJ1-1; D perhaps matches TRBD1 (5 bases). The CDR3 has 13 amino acids. Germline CDR1 and CDR2: SQVTM and ANQGSEA. Trimming removed 7 bases at V and 4 bases at J, with 16 bases between. CDR3 in DNA: TGCAGCGGCCAAGGAGGCAGGGTCACTGAAGCTTTCTTT. Translating gives CSGQGGRVTEAFF.

This clonotype was detected ten times or more. The V gene is TRBV14, the J gene TRBJ2-3; 7 bases align to TRBD2. Germline assignment: CDR1 SGHDN and CDR2 FVKESK. The CDR3 has 18 amino acids. The V segment lost 3 bases and the J segment 5 bases; nucleotides outside the gene matches: 17. The DNA of the CDR3 is TGTGCCAGCAGCCAGGACCCCTGGCGCGGGAGAAGTGGAGATACGCAGTATTTT. This sequence encodes CASSQDPWRGRSGDTQYF.

In this sample, this clonotype turned up many times. The V call is TRBV27, the J call TRBJ1-6, with 10 bases that match TRBD1. Germline CDR1 is MNHEY and CDR2 is SMNVEV (reference sequence). V dropped 6 bases and J dropped 3; count of bases not matched to a gene: 8. The CDR3 length is 17 residues. The CDR3 DNA reads TGTGCCAGCAGCAGGGGACAGGGGATTGTCTATAATTCACCCCTCCACTTT. Translating gives CASSRGQGIVYNSPLHF.

This clonotype was detected ten times or more. The J gene is TRBJ1-3, the V gene TRBV7-9; TRBD1 is a possible D gene (6 bases). The V gene lost 5 bases and the J gene lost 7 bases, with 18 bases spanning the gap. The length of the CDR3 is 15 residues. Germline-derived CDR1 and CDR2 are SEHNR and FQNEAQ (reference sequence). CDR3 amino acids: CASSPPSTGSNTIYF. The CDR3 DNA follows: TGTGCCAGCAGCCCTCCCTCGACAGGATCCAACACCATATATTTT.

This clonotype appeared many times. The chain is built from TRBV12-3 or TRBV12-4 and TRBJ2-7, with TRBD2 identical over 7 bases. The CDR3 runs 16 residues. V was pared by 3 bases and J by 0 bases, with 8 bases of the junction left unmatched. The CDR3 region has the DNA TGTGCCAGCAGTTTGAGGAGCGGGGATAGCTCCTACGAGCAGTACTTC. It encodes CASSLRSGDSSYEQYF.

This clonotype has a count of ten or more. CDR3 nucleotide sequence: TGTGCCAGCAGTGGGACAGGGCGCCCCTATGGCTACACCTTC. Its translation is CASSGTGRPYGYTF. J is TRBJ1-2 and V is TRBV28; 9 bases match TRBD1. Germline-derived CDR1 and CDR2 are MDHEN and SYDVKM. V lost 5 bases and J lost 4; bases outside the gene matches: 5. This CDR3 comprises 14 residues.

This clonotype has only a few counts. The V call is TRBV7-9, the J call TRBJ2-1, with TRBD2 matching over 11 bases. J gave up 2 bases and V 5 bases, and 8 bases lay outside the gene matches. Germline CDR1 SEHNR, CDR2 FQNEAQ (reference sequence). This CDR3 has 17 amino acids. Written as DNA, the CDR3 is TGTGCCAGCAGCACCACCAGACTAGCGGGAACCTACAATGAGCAGTTCTTC. Translated: CASSTTRLAGTYNEQFF.